These 27 T cell receptor beta chains were all obtained from the same sample, sequenced in a study of shared clonotypes between healthy human individuals. Sequencing was performed with immunoSEQ multiplex PCR; in TCRdb, only in-frame clones are kept and a portion is missing. The sample has 2.3 million or so clones; more than 85% are singletons. The specimen sequenced was naive CD4+ T cells from PBMCs. The subset is: CD45RA+ positively selected. Every receptor here comes from a man between 18 and 35 years old in good health. Some clones in this sample may be carry-over from other donors' samples.

V usage is TRBV7-6 and J usage is TRBJ2-3, with D perhaps matching TRBD1 or TRBD2 (5 bases each). The length of the CDR3 is 15 residues. Germline CDR1 SGHVS, CDR2 FNYEAQ. The ends were cut back, 4 bases at V and 0 bases at J, with 11 bases in the middle. The CDR3 here is CASSSSKGSTDTQYF. CDR3 nucleotides: TGTGCCAGCAGCTCTAGCAAGGGGAGCACAGATACGCAGTATTTT.

Comment on this clone: The same CDR3 arises from other DNA sequences in this sample as well. The CDR3 protein is CASSVGSYNEQFF. The CDR3 DNA follows: TGTGCCAGCAGCGTAGGGTCCTACAATGAGCAGTTCTTC. The chain carries TRBV9 and TRBJ2-1; no firm D call. The V end was cut by 0 bases, the J end by 1 base, with 2 bases between. Germline values: CDR1 SGDLS, CDR2 YYNGEE. The CDR3 is made up of 13 amino acids.

The V and J genes are TRBV4-1 and TRBJ2-3, with 7 bases fitting TRBD1. The CDR3 has 17 amino acids. Losses at the gene ends were 1 base for V and 2 bases for J; bases not matched to a gene: 9. Germline-derived CDR1 and CDR2 are MGHRA and YSYEKL. The CDR3 protein is CASSQGDSPRNTDTQYF. CDR3 DNA: TGCGCCAGCAGCCAAGGGGACAGTCCTAGGAACACAGATACGCAGTATTTT.

V usage is TRBV10-3 and J usage is TRBJ2-5, with 8 bases that match TRBD1. The V and J ends lost 3 bases and 1 base, in that order; junction bases with no gene match: 10. Germline V gene lookup returns CDR1 ENHRY and CDR2 SYGVKD. The CDR3 is 17 amino acids. CDR3 region: CAISDSLGTGIQETQYF. The CDR3 bases are TGTGCCATCAGTGATTCACTTGGGACAGGCATCCAAGAGACCCAGTACTTC.

The chain couples TRBV28 to TRBJ2-3; TRBD1 aligns across 11 bases. This CDR3 region has 16 residues. Germline V gives CDR1 MDHEN, CDR2 SYDVKM. J gave up 0 bases and V 4 bases, and 3 bases lay outside the gene matches. The chain's CDR3 is CASSSDRGHSTDTQYF. The CDR3 DNA reads TGTGCCAGCAGTTCGGACAGGGGGCATAGCACAGATACGCAGTATTTT.

This chain links TRBV7-9 with TRBJ1-3; D is undetermined. Germline lookup yields CDR1 SEHNR and CDR2 FQNEAQ (reference sequence). V lost 7 bases, J lost 0 bases, and 10 bases lay in between. This CDR3 is 14 amino acids long. CDR3 nucleotides: TGTGCCAGCACCCCCAACCCCTCTGGAAACACCATATATTTT. Its protein product is CASTPNPSGNTIYF.

This clone was observed once. The chain is built from TRBV6-5 and TRBJ2-7; a possible D gene is TRBD2 (5 bases). Germline CDR1 and CDR2: MNHEY and SVGAGI. The CDR3 runs to 14 residues. The V gene lost 6 bases and the J gene lost 0 bases, with 12 bases spanning the gap. CDR3 protein: CASRPPGSSYEQYF. The CDR3 coding sequence is TGTGCCAGCAGGCCACCGGGATCCTCCTACGAGCAGTACTTC.

The chain has TRBV18 and TRBJ2-7, with 14 bases fitting TRBD2. Looked up from germline, CDR1 is KGHSH and CDR2 is LQKENI. The V and J ends lost 3 bases and 3 bases, in that order; junction bases with no gene match: 4. The CDR3 totals 16 residues. The CDR3 loop is CASSPGLAGVYYEQYF. CDR3 bases: TGTGCCAGCTCACCGGGACTAGCGGGAGTGTACTACGAGCAGTACTTC.

The rearrangement joins TRBV7-3 to TRBJ2-2; 9 bases fit TRBD2. Germline V CDR1 and CDR2: SGHTA, FQGTGA. CDR3 length: 14 residues. The junction had 1 base not matched to a gene; V was cut back by 0 bases and J by 8 bases. CDR3 in DNA: TGTGCCAGCAGCTTAACTAGCGGGAGAGGGGAGCTGTTTTTT. Its protein is CASSLTSGRGELFF.

J is TRBJ2-1 and V is TRBV6-5; D not certain. Between the trimmed V and J ends, which lost 2 bases and 7 bases, there was a span of 12 bases. There are 14 residues in the CDR3. Germline-derived CDR1 and CDR2 are MNHEY and SVGAGI. CDR3 nucleotide sequence: TGTGCCAGCAGTTACAGGTCAAAAGGTAATGAGCAGTTCTTC. It is translated as CASSYRSKGNEQFF.

The V call is TRBV25-1, the J call TRBJ1-4; D perhaps matches TRBD1 (6 bases). The V end lost 5 bases, the J end lost 1 base, and 14 bases lay between the germline ends. The length of the CDR3 is 16 residues. CDR1 and CDR2 from the germline V gene are MGHDK and SYGVNS. The CDR3 here is CASSRMGGRTNEKLFF. The CDR3 DNA follows: TGTGCCAGCAGTAGGATGGGGGGGCGAACTAATGAAAAACTGTTTTTT.

The genes are TRBV9 and TRBJ2-7; 9 positions match TRBD1. Trimming at V came to 0 bases and at J to 5 bases, leaving 6 bases not matched to a gene. The CDR3 has 15 residues. Per germline, CDR1 SGDLS and CDR2 YYNGEE. CDR3 amino acids: CASSVGTGVSDEQYF. The CDR3 DNA is TGTGCCAGCAGCGTAGGGACAGGGGTGTCCGACGAGCAGTACTTC.

This clone was seen a single time. The V gene is TRBV7-8, the J gene TRBJ2-3, with D maybe TRBD1 (6 bases). This CDR3 contains 17 residues. Germline V gene sequence: CDR1 SGHVS, CDR2 FQNEAQ. V was trimmed by 1 base and J by 5 bases, leaving 19 bases between them. CDR3 bases: TGTGCCAGCAGCTTAGGAGGATGGGCAGGGGTGAAAGATACGCAGTATTTT. It specifies CASSLGGWAGVKDTQYF.

This clone appeared once. The rearrangement uses TRBV9 and TRBJ1-2, with D possibly matching TRBD1 (6 bases). With 0 bases removed from V and 8 bases from J, the gap between germline ends came to 20 bases. Germline CDR1 reads SGDLS; CDR2 reads YYNGEE. The CDR3 contains 16 residues. DNA of the CDR3: TGTGCCAGCAGCGTAGCTGCTCCCCTCGAGGGGGTAGGCTACACCTTC. It is translated as CASSVAAPLEGVGYTF.

The chain recombines TRBV5-1 with TRBJ1-4; D is unclear. The V gene lost 0 bases and the J gene lost 4 bases, with 7 bases spanning the gap. Germline V gene sequence: CDR1 SGHRS, CDR2 YFSETQ. This CDR3 is 14 amino acids long. The CDR3 DNA sequence: TGCGCCAGCAGCTTGGACAGCTATAATGAAAAACTGTTTTTT. It is translated as CASSLDSYNEKLFF.

The CDR3 bases are TGTGCCAGCAGCCCGAAGACACCGAACACCGGGGAGCTGTTTTTT. It encodes CASSPKTPNTGELFF. V is TRBV5-5 and J is TRBJ2-2, with D hard to call. Germline CDR1 and CDR2: SGHKS and YYEKEE (reference sequence). V lost 4 bases to trimming and J lost 0 bases, with 10 bases between them. The CDR3 contains 15 residues.

The chain carries TRBV29-1 and TRBJ1-1; 8 bases fit TRBD1. Germline CDR1 reads SQVTM; CDR2 reads ANQGSEA. CDR3 size: 15 residues. V lost 5 bases, J lost 3 bases, and 11 bases stayed unmatched. CDR3 bases: TGCAGCGTTAGGACAGGGAATGGGGTTGACACTGAAGCTTTCTTT. Translation gives CSVRTGNGVDTEAFF.

The V and J genes are TRBV7-3 and TRBJ2-2; 15 bases align to TRBD2. From germline, CDR1 is SGHTA and CDR2 FQGTGA. This CDR3 spans 19 amino acids. V gave up 5 bases and J gave up 1 base; unmatched junction bases: 8. The CDR3 region has the DNA TGTGCCAGCAGCAGAAGTCCGGGACTAGCGGGAGGGAACACCGGGGAGCTGTTTTTT. Its protein is CASSRSPGLAGGNTGELFF.

Turning to this clone: Other DNA sequences in the same sample also yield this CDR3. The CDR3 is CASSLGTGETQYF. The CDR3 DNA reads TGTGCCAGCAGCTTGGGGACTGGAGAGACCCAGTACTTC. This chain uses TRBV7-3 with TRBJ2-5; TRBD2 is a possible D gene (6 bases). Looked up from germline, CDR1 is SGHTA and CDR2 is FQGTGA. The CDR3 sequence is 13 residues long. V was clipped by 3 bases and J by 4 bases, with 9 bases between them.

A word on this clone: Distinct nucleotide sequences in the sample also encode this CDR3. The chain links TRBV5-1 to TRBJ2-7; TRBD1 is a possible D gene (7 bases). Between the trimmed V and J ends, which lost 0 bases and 4 bases, there was a span of 14 bases. This CDR3 is 15 amino acids long. CDR1 SGHRS and CDR2 YFSETQ come from the germline V gene. The chain's CDR3 is CASSLGGTAAYEQYF. The CDR3 bases are TGCGCCAGCAGCTTGGGCGGGACAGCGGCGTACGAGCAGTACTTC.

V gene TRBV2 combines with J gene TRBJ1-5, with a possible D match to TRBD1 (5 bases). CDR1 is SNHLY, CDR2 FYNNEI, per germline. The CDR3 is 13 residues long. V shed 8 bases and J shed 1 base, with 9 bases lying between them. For the CDR3, the DNA is TGTGCCAGCGGGACGGAAAGCAATCAGCCCCAGCATTTT. This codes for CASGTESNQPQHF.

The chain recombines TRBV11-3 with TRBJ2-3; D unclear. The germline CDR1 and CDR2 sequences are SGHNT and YENEEA. The V gene lost 4 bases and the J gene lost 2 bases, with 10 bases spanning the gap. This CDR3 is built from 14 residues. The CDR3 region is CASSSDGNTDTQYF. As DNA, the CDR3 is TGTGCCAGCAGCTCGGACGGAAACACAGATACGCAGTATTTT.

This chain joins TRBV28 and TRBJ2-3, with D unclear. Germline V lookup: CDR1 MDHEN, CDR2 SYDVKM. Deletions cut 6 bases from V and 4 bases from J, with 11 bases between. This CDR3 spans 13 amino acids. The CDR3: CASSPTWPDTQYF. The DNA of the CDR3 is TGTGCCAGCAGCCCCACCTGGCCAGATACGCAGTATTTT.

J is TRBJ2-1 and V is TRBV18; D possibly corresponds to TRBD1 (6 bases). With 6 bases removed from V and 9 bases from J, the gap between germline ends came to 24 bases. Looked up from germline, CDR1 is KGHSH and CDR2 is LQKENI. This CDR3 comprises 16 residues. The CDR3 region has the DNA TGTGCCAGCTCCCCAACCACCCCGAGCGGACAGCTTGAGCAGTTCTTC. Protein: CASSPTTPSGQLEQFF.

The chain combines TRBV6-1 with TRBJ2-7, with D hard to call. Germline V gene sequence: CDR1 MNHNS, CDR2 SASEGT. The CDR3 loop spans 12 amino acids. V was clipped by 10 bases and J by 2 bases, with 12 bases between them. In DNA form, the CDR3 reads TGTGCCACGCAGTGGGCAACCTACGAGCAGTACTTC. This codes for CATQWATYEQYF.

This chain connects TRBV18 to TRBJ1-2, with 7 positions matching TRBD1. This CDR3 region has 13 residues. The junction had 9 bases not matched to a gene; V was cut back by 6 bases and J by 8 bases. Germline CDR1 and CDR2: KGHSH and LQKENI. The CDR3 DNA reads as TGTGCCAGCTCTCGCGACAGGGAGCAGGGCTACACCTTC. As protein: CASSRDREQGYTF.

The chain uses TRBV11-2 and TRBJ2-5, with 8 positions matching TRBD2. The ends lost 8 bases at V and 0 bases at J; junction bases unmatched: 11. This CDR3 region has 16 residues. Germline lookup yields CDR1 SGHAT and CDR2 FQNNGV. CDR3 residues: CASSRGGLPNQETQYF. DNA of the CDR3: TGTGCCAGCTCCCGGGGGGGGCTGCCAAACCAAGAGACCCAGTACTTC.